This TCR beta chain was recorded in a study of T cells in Graves' hyperthyroidism and ophthalmopathy. Study-wide background: At initial diagnosis, before any treatment had begun, peripheral blood was obtained. General study results and limits: Patients with ophthalmopathy were separated from those with stable hyperthyroidism by a 13 V-J model.

This clonotype was picked up many times. Its antigen is unknown. Amplified regions were TCR beta CDR3 sequences from RNA transcripts. The HTBI primer set served for first-round RT-PCR of the TCR CDR3. Each CDR3 protein is one row after TCRdb ran MiXCR on the multiplex PCR reads. The data contain about 410,000 distinct CDR3 sequences, roughly 14% of them singletons. The length of the CDR3 is 17 residues. CDR1 is LGHDT and CDR2 is YNNKEL in the germline V gene (reference sequence). J was trimmed by 7 bases and V by 4 bases; bases with no gene match: 13. A Clinical Activity Score of at least 3, a NOSPECS grade of at least 4 and a duration under 3 months were recorded in the ophthalmopathy patients. Thyroid ultrasound, orbital computed tomography, clinical symptoms, and serum thyroxine and TRAb underpinned diagnoses.

Sample: blood. This chain links TRBV3-1 with TRBJ1-6; the match to TRBD1 covers 7 bases. This TCR was sampled from a woman in her 30s with Graves' ophthalmopathy. CDR3 in amino acids: CASSPEEGAARNSPLHF. The CDR3 nucleotides read TGTGCCAGCAGCCCAGAAGAGGGGGCCGCTAGGAATTCACCCCTCCACTTT.